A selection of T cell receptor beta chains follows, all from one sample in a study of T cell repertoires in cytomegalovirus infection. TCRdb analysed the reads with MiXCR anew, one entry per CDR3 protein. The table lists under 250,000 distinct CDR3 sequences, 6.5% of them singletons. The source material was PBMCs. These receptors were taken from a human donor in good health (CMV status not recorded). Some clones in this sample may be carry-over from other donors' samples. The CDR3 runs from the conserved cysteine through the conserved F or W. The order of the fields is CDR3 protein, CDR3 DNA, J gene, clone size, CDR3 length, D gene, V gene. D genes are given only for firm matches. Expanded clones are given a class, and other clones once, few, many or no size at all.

CASSLDSNQPQHF	TGTGCCAGCAGCTTAGACAGCAATCAGCCCCAGCATTTT	TRBJ1-5	many	13	NA	TRBV7-2
CASSLVSLPQFF	TGTGCCAGCAGCTTAGTGAGTCTCCCGCAGTTCTTC	TRBJ2-1	many	12	NA	TRBV7-2
CASSDDRGSSPGELFF	TGTGCCAGCAGCGACGACAGGGGGAGTTCTCCCGGGGAGCTGTTTTTT	TRBJ2-2	many	16	TRBD1	TRBV5-5
CASSSRDRRDTQYF	TGTGCCAGCAGCTCTAGGGACCGGAGAGATACGCAGTATTTT	TRBJ2-3	many	14	NA	TRBV7-2
CASSLVLAGGELFF	TGCGCCAGCAGCTTGGTGCTAGCGGGCGGGGAGCTGTTTTTT	TRBJ2-2	many	14	TRBD2	TRBV5-1
CASSSLQGTEAFF	TGCGCCAGCAGCTCCCTCCAGGGCACTGAAGCTTTCTTT	TRBJ1-1	many	13	NA	TRBV5-1
CASSVPNVRGGEQYF	TGTGCCAGCAGCGTCCCAAATGTCAGGGGAGGCGAGCAGTACTTC	TRBJ2-7	many	15	NA	TRBV2
CASSLSGGANNEQFF	TGTGCCAGCAGTCTCAGCGGGGGGGCAAACAATGAGCAGTTCTTC	TRBJ2-1	many	15	TRBD2	TRBV28
CASSLPGQINSPLHF	TGTGCCAGCAGTCTACCGGGACAAATTAATTCACCCCTCCACTTT	TRBJ1-6	many	15	NA	TRBV6-1
CASGVSGSGSYNSPLHF	TGTGCTAGTGGTGTCTCCGGATCGGGCTCCTATAATTCACCCCTCCACTTT	TRBJ1-6	many	17	NA	TRBV12-5
CASSLLQGDTEAFF	TGTGCCAGCAGCCTATTACAGGGCGACACTGAAGCTTTCTTT	TRBJ1-1	many	14	NA	TRBV7-9
CASSHPDRQETQYF	TGCGCCAGCAGCCACCCGGACAGGCAAGAGACCCAGTACTTC	TRBJ2-5	many	14	TRBD1	TRBV4-1
CASSQDNTEAFF	TGTGCCAGCAGCCAAGACAACACTGAAGCTTTCTTT	TRBJ1-1	many	12	NA	TRBV4-2
CASSFRAGQGAAGELFF	TGTGCCAGCAGCTTTCGGGCAGGACAGGGGGCGGCCGGGGAGCTGTTTTTT	TRBJ2-2	many	17	TRBD1	TRBV5-6
CASSQSFGAGRTSTGELFF	TGCGCCAGCAGTCAATCTTTTGGCGCGGGGCGTACAAGCACCGGGGAGCTGTTTTTT	TRBJ2-2	many	19	NA	TRBV23-1
CSVLNTEAFF	TGCAGCGTGCTCAACACTGAAGCTTTCTTT	TRBJ1-1	many	10	NA	TRBV29-1
CASSYGQFANTGELFF	TGTGCCAGCAGTTACGGACAGTTCGCGAACACCGGGGAGCTGTTTTTT	TRBJ2-2	once	16	NA	TRBV6-2/TRBV6-3
CSVPSGGRTTQYF	TGCAGCGTTCCTAGCGGGGGGCGAACCACCCAGTACTTC	TRBJ2-5	many	13	TRBD2	TRBV29-1
CASSQPWDRGRVEQYF	TGCGCCAGCAGTCAACCCTGGGACAGGGGGAGGGTCGAGCAGTACTTC	TRBJ2-7	many	16	TRBD1	TRBV10-2
CASSWDSTDTQYF	TGCGCCAGCAGCTGGGACTCCACAGATACGCAGTATTTT	TRBJ2-3	NA	13	NA	TRBV5-1
CASSLYDAGGYTF	TGTGCCAGCAGCTTATACGATGCGGGTGGCTACACCTTC	TRBJ1-2	many	13	NA	TRBV7-2
CASSRPASRDYEQYF	TGTGCCAGCAGCCGGCCGGCATCGCGGGACTACGAGCAGTACTTC	TRBJ2-7	many	15	NA	TRBV5-5
CASSLTGLGEQYF	TGTGCCAGCAGCTTAACGGGTCTCGGCGAGCAGTACTTC	TRBJ2-7	many	13	NA	TRBV7-3
CASSLELLAGGLSTDTQYF	TGTGCCAGCAGCTTAGAGTTACTAGCGGGGGGTCTTAGCACAGATACGCAGTATTTT	TRBJ2-3	few	19	TRBD2	TRBV7-8
CASSPNDRGPTTQYF	TGTGCCAGCAGCCCTAATGACAGGGGACCTACGACCCAGTACTTC	TRBJ2-5	NA	15	TRBD1	TRBV11-1
CASSLAFIANTEAFF	TGTGCCAGCAGCTTAGCGTTTATAGCGAACACTGAAGCTTTCTTT	TRBJ1-1	many	15	NA	TRBV7-2
CASTDGREIPKNIQYF	TGTGCCAGCACCGACGGGAGGGAAATTCCCAAAAACATTCAGTACTTC	TRBJ2-4	many	16	TRBD2	TRBV2
CASSLKAEIPSGNTIYF	TGTGCCAGCAGTTTAAAGGCAGAGATCCCCTCTGGAAACACCATATATTTT	TRBJ1-3	many	17	NA	TRBV12-3/TRBV12-4
CSVEGTSGGAEDTQYF	TGCAGCGTTGAAGGGACTAGCGGGGGGGCCGAGGATACGCAGTATTTT	TRBJ2-3	few	16	TRBD2	TRBV29-1
CSGPGHTGTEAFF	TGCAGTGGACCGGGACACACGGGGACTGAAGCTTTCTTT	TRBJ1-1	many	13	NA	TRBV20-1
CASSQTGAGGPGGNEQFF	TGTGCCAGCAGCCAAACGGGAGCGGGGGGGCCTGGAGGGAATGAGCAGTTCTTC	TRBJ2-1	many	18	TRBD2	TRBV4-2
CASSLGLNSDEQFF	TGTGCCAGCAGCTTAGGATTAAACAGCGATGAGCAGTTCTTC	TRBJ2-1	many	14	NA	TRBV7-6
CASSIRGPRHNEQFF	TGTGCCAGTAGTATCCGGGGACCAAGGCACAATGAGCAGTTCTTC	TRBJ2-1	many	15	NA	TRBV19
CASTQGAGGGQYF	TGTGCCAGCACCCAAGGGGCAGGAGGCGGGCAGTACTTC	TRBJ2-7	many	13	NA	TRBV2
CASSFRDGFYEQYF	TGTGCCAGCAGTTTCCGGGACGGTTTCTACGAGCAGTACTTC	TRBJ2-7	many	14	NA	TRBV27
CASSGVREGTEAFF	TGTGCCAGCAGCGGGGTCAGGGAGGGAACTGAAGCTTTCTTT	TRBJ1-1	NA	14	NA	TRBV9
CATSDPGNGNTIYF	TGTGCCACCAGTGATCCAGGTAACGGAAACACCATATATTTT	TRBJ1-3	many	14	NA	TRBV24-1
CASSSPSPEGREGGYTF	TGTGCCAGCAGCTCCCCGAGCCCGGAGGGCAGGGAGGGCGGCTACACCTTC	TRBJ1-2	many	17	NA	TRBV7-6
CASIHPNSYEQYF	TGTGCCAGCATCCACCCCAACTCCTACGAGCAGTACTTC	TRBJ2-7	many	13	NA	TRBV27
CASSSGQVQETQYF	TGTGCCAGCAGCTCCGGACAGGTCCAAGAGACCCAGTACTTC	TRBJ2-5	many	14	TRBD1	TRBV5-5
CASSSRTGQNSPLHF	TGTGCCAGCAGTTCACGGACAGGGCAGAATTCACCCCTCCACTTT	TRBJ1-6	many	15	TRBD1	TRBV28
CASSKIFPSGELFF	TGTGCCAGTAGTAAAATTTTTCCTTCCGGGGAGCTGTTTTTT	TRBJ2-2	NA	14	NA	TRBV19
CASTRGTDSNQPQHF	TGTGCCAGCACCCGAGGGACGGATAGCAATCAGCCCCAGCATTTT	TRBJ1-5	many	15	NA	TRBV7-9
CASSPRWGGTANTEAFF	TGTGCCAGCAGCCCAAGATGGGGGGGGACGGCGAACACTGAAGCTTTCTTT	TRBJ1-1	many	17	NA	TRBV4-2
CASSLDGTSGRPTDTQYF	TGTGCCAGCAGCTTAGATGGGACTAGCGGGAGGCCCACAGATACGCAGTATTTT	TRBJ2-3	many	18	TRBD2	TRBV7-2
CSVEDRGAAAEQYF	TGCAGCGTTGAAGACCGAGGAGCTGCGGCCGAGCAGTACTTC	TRBJ2-7	NA	14	NA	TRBV29-1
CSAGSRTGSYNEQFF	TGCAGCGCCGGGAGTAGGACAGGGTCCTACAATGAGCAGTTCTTC	TRBJ2-1	many	15	TRBD1	TRBV29-1
CASSFGTSHNEQFF	TGTGCCAGCAGTTTCGGTACTTCCCACAATGAGCAGTTCTTC	TRBJ2-1	many	14	NA	TRBV12-3/TRBV12-4
CASSIPRADRGYGYTF	TGTGCCAGTAGTATCCCCAGGGCCGACAGGGGCTATGGCTACACCTTC	TRBJ1-2	NA	16	TRBD1	TRBV19